This T cell receptor (beta chain) came from a study of patients and donors after allogeneic stem cell transplantation. This clonotype was observed a few times. TCRdb ran MiXCR on the RT-PCR reads and lists one entry per CDR3 protein. The data show some 200,000 distinct CDR3 sequences, around 41% seen once. CDR1 SEHNR and CDR2 FQNEAQ come from the germline V gene (reference sequence). The CDR3 consists of 17 residues. V lost 0 bases to trimming and J lost 3 bases; unmatched junction nucleotides: 6. The chain carries TRBV7-9 and TRBJ1-2; 11 nucleotides align to TRBD1. Sequencing was done on a sample of blood, either unsorted or a sorted T cell fraction (not recorded which). The receptor's source is a human donor who was either an allogeneic HSCT recipient or a stem cell or donor lymphocyte infusion donor (not recorded which). It is not recorded whose cells these are; they may come from a transplant donor. The CDR3 sequence: CASSLAVGQGAHYGYTF. The CDR3, as DNA: TGTGCCAGCAGCTTAGCGGTCGGACAGGGGGCTCACTATGGCTACACCTTC.